This T cell receptor (beta chain) was found in a study of sequential checkpoint blockade in melanoma. Turning to the study itself: Matched biopsies came pretreatment and at week 13 for about two dozen patients.

By share, this clone counts as medium-sized. Sequencing was performed with immunoSEQ multiplex PCR; in TCRdb, only in-frame clones are kept and a portion is missing. The repertoire consists of 1,500 to 2,500 clones, with 20% to 25% occurring once and the leading ten covering more than 10%. This CDR3 spans 16 amino acids. Unmatched junction bases numbered 2, after V lost 1 base and J lost 2 bases. In germline, CDR1 is SGHNT, CDR2 YENEEA. As to treatment: randomized to nivolumab then ipilimumab (arm A) or the reverse (arm B). Sample: tumor tissue (inferred from file names), taken from a patient given nivolumab and ipilimumab in sequence. The TCR was taken from a human donor with melanoma. The rearrangement uses TRBV11-3 and TRBJ2-7, with 13 bases aligning to TRBD2. The CDR3 DNA reads TGTGCCAGCAGCTTAGGTGGGACTAGCGGGGCCTACGAGCAGTACTTC. It codes for CASSLGGTSGAYEQYF.